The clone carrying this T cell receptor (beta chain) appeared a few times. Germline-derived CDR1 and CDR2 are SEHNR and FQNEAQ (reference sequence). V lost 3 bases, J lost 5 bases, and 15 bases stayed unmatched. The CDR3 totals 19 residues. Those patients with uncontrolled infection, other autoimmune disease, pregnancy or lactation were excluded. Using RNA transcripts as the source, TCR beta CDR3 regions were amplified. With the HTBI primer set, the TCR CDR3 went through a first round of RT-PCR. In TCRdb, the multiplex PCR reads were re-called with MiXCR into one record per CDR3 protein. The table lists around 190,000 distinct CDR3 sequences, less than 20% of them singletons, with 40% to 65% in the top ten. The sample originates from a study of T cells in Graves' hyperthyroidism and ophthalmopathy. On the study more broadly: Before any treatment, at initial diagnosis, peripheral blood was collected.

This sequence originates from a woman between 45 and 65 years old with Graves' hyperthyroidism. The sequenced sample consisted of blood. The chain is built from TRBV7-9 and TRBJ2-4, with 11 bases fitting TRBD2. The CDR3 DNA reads TGTGCCAGCAGCTTTGCCCAGACTAGCGGGAAGTATACCCAAAACATTCAGTACTTC. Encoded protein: CASSFAQTSGKYTQNIQYF. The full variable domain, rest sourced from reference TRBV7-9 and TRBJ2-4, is DTGVSQNPRHKITKRGQNVTFRCDPISEHNRLYWYRQTLGQGPEFLTYFQNEAQLEKSRLLSDRFSAERPKGSFSTLEIQRTEQGDSAMYLCASSFAQTSGKYTQNIQYFGAGTRLSVL.